Listed here are 23 T cell receptor beta chains from one sample, sequenced in a study of blood T cell repertoires in COVID-19 (dated by TCRdb to about 2020). The protocol used for the library was the immunoSEQ multiplex PCR assay. TCRdb obtained this table from immuneACCESS and retained in-frame rearrangements with V and J assigned. These tables miss some clones; where compared with another copy, unresolved V genes account for less than half of the shortfall, and the remainder is unexplained. For this sample there are about 170,000 clones; approximately 87% appear just once. The ten biggest clones cover roughly 3.7% of the sample. Sequences were obtained from peripheral blood. The origin of the receptors is a man between 18 and 29 years old with active or convalescent COVID-19.

This clone appeared a single time. V and J are TRBV7-6 and TRBJ2-1, with 9 bases that match TRBD2. The CDR3 loop spans 18 amino acids. Per the germline V gene, CDR1 is SGHVS and CDR2 is FNYEAQ. With V trimmed by 5 bases and J by 8 bases, 19 bases remained unmatched. The CDR3 spells CASSARRPAGGNGYEQFF. The CDR3 DNA reads TGTGCCAGCAGCGCACGGAGGCCAGCGGGAGGAAATGGCTATGAGCAGTTCTTC.

V gene TRBV7-2 combines with J gene TRBJ1-2, with 7 nucleotides matching TRBD1. The CDR3 has 15 residues. Trimming took 1 base from V and 4 from J; bases not matched to a gene: 6. In germline, CDR1 is SGHTA, CDR2 FQGNSA. CDR3 sequence (DNA): TGTGCCAGCAGCTTAGGCTACAGGGGTGGCTATGGCTACACCTTC. Its protein is CASSLGYRGGYGYTF.

The DNA of the CDR3 is TGTGCCAGCAGCCCGACTCGCTCTGGAAACACCATATATTTT. Translated: CASSPTRSGNTIYF. This sequence joins TRBV3-1 (or the pseudogene TRBV3-2) and TRBJ1-3; no clear D. Per germline, CDR1 LGHDT and CDR2 YNNKEL (reference sequence). V was clipped by 4 bases and J by 0 bases, with 7 bases between them. There are 14 residues in the CDR3.

The count of this clone is one. The CDR3 region is CASSVAITSGKGETQYF. The CDR3 nucleotides are TGTGCCAGCAGCGTAGCAATTACTAGCGGGAAGGGAGAGACCCAGTACTTC. This sequence joins TRBV9 and TRBJ2-5, with 10 bases aligning to TRBD2. This CDR3 region has 17 residues. Looked up from germline, CDR1 is SGDLS and CDR2 is YYNGEE. J lost 4 bases, V lost 0 bases, and 9 bases had no gene match.

This clone was seen only once. The chain combines TRBV6-5 with TRBJ1-1; D is undetermined. The germline V gene encodes CDR1 MNHEY and CDR2 SVGAGI. This CDR3 is 14 amino acids long. Trimming cost V 6 bases and J 4 bases, with 15 bases left between them. The CDR3 region has the DNA TGTGCCAGCAGACCGGGTACGGTGGGCACTGAAGCTTTCTTT. Translated: CASRPGTVGTEAFF.

This clone came up once. The chain joins TRBV18 to TRBJ2-5; D uncertain. Germline V gene lookup returns CDR1 KGHSH and CDR2 LQKENI. The CDR3 contains 14 residues. V gave up 0 bases and J gave up 2 bases, with 7 bases separating them. In DNA, the CDR3 is TGTGCCAGCTCACCACCAGCCCCTCAAGAGACCCAGTACTTC. As protein: CASSPPAPQETQYF.

This chain uses TRBV3-1 (or the pseudogene TRBV3-2) with TRBJ2-1; a weak D match, TRBD1 (5 bases). The CDR3 sequence is 13 residues long. CDR1 is LGHDT and CDR2 is YNNKEL in the germline V gene (reference sequence). V gave up 6 bases and J gave up 7 bases, with 13 bases separating them. The CDR3 region is CASRRISGNEQFF. CDR3 bases: TGTGCCAGCAGGCGGATCTCAGGGAATGAGCAGTTCTTC.

This chain joins TRBV19 and TRBJ1-1; D remains unclear. Trimming removed 9 bases at V and 6 bases at J, with 17 bases between. Germline V gene sequence: CDR1 LNHDA, CDR2 SQIVND (reference sequence). The length of the CDR3 is 13 residues. CDR3 sequence reads: CASNPGLGAEAFF. The CDR3 DNA reads as TGTGCCAGCAATCCGGGGTTAGGCGCTGAAGCTTTCTTT. Looking up the rest from reference TRBV19 and TRBJ1-1 gives the full variable domain: DGGITQSPKYLFRKEGQNVTLSCEQNLNHDAMYWYRQDPGQGLRLIYYSQIVNDFQKGDIAEGYSVSREKKESFPLTVTSAQKNPTAFYLCASNPGLGAEAFFGQGTRLTVV.

The chain joins TRBV4-2 to TRBJ1-1, with 10 bases that match TRBD1. V was pared by 5 bases and J by 5 bases, with 8 bases of the junction left unmatched. The CDR3 loop spans 15 amino acids. Germline V gene data show CDR1 as LGHNA and CDR2 as YNFKEQ. The CDR3 DNA is TGTGCCAGCAGCTACCGACAGGGGGCAGGAACTGAAGCTTTCTTT. It yields the protein CASSYRQGAGTEAFF.

V gene TRBV3-1 (or the pseudogene TRBV3-2) combines with J gene TRBJ2-3, with TRBD2 matching over 7 bases. The CDR3 runs to 15 residues. The V and J ends lost 6 bases and 4 bases, in that order; junction bases with no gene match: 10. Germline V CDR1 and CDR2: LGHDT, YNNKEL (reference sequence). The CDR3 protein is CASSPAGARADTQYF. CDR3 nucleotide sequence: TGTGCCAGCAGTCCGGCGGGAGCGAGGGCAGATACGCAGTATTTT.

The chain combines TRBV5-4 with TRBJ2-5; D remains ambiguous. The CDR3 extends over 13 amino acids. V shed 1 base and J shed 2 bases, with 6 bases lying between them. The germline V gene has CDR1 SGHNT and CDR2 YYREEE (reference sequence). CDR3 sequence (DNA): TGTGCCAGCAGCTTGAGCTTACAAGAGACCCAGTACTTC. This translates into CASSLSLQETQYF. The whole variable domain, filled in from reference TRBV5-4 and TRBJ2-5, reads ETGVTQSPTHLIKTRGQQVTLRCSSQSGHNTVSWYQQALGQGPQFIFQYYREEENGRGNFPPRFSGLQFPNYSSELNVNALELDDSALYLCASSLSLQETQYFGPGTRLLVL.

V and J are TRBV5-6 and TRBJ2-7; D is perhaps TRBD1 (5 bases). V was clipped by 4 bases and J by 3 bases, with 17 bases between them. The CDR3 is made up of 15 amino acids. Germline loops: CDR1 SGHDT, CDR2 YYEEEE. The CDR3 DNA follows: TGTGCCAGCAGCGCCGACGTGGACAATTTCTACGAGCAGTACTTC. Its translation: CASSADVDNFYEQYF.

This chain joins TRBV4-1 and TRBJ1-5; D remains ambiguous. CDR3 length: 15 amino acids. Trimming cost V 2 bases and J 0 bases, with 8 bases left between them. Per the germline V gene, CDR1 is MGHRA and CDR2 is YSYEKL. The CDR3 DNA is TGCGCCAGCAGCCAAACCGGTACTAGCAATCAGCCCCAGCATTTT. Translating it yields CASSQTGTSNQPQHF.

Written as DNA, the CDR3 is TGTGCCAGCAGCTTAACGGGGCGCACAGATACGCAGTATTTT. Protein product: CASSLTGRTDTQYF. The V gene is TRBV7-3, the J gene TRBJ2-3, with D perhaps TRBD1 (5 bases). Germline values: CDR1 SGHTA, CDR2 FQGTGA. Between the trimmed V and J ends, which lost 0 bases and 1 base, there was a span of 5 bases. This CDR3 spans 14 amino acids. Full variable domain (remainder filled in from reference TRBV7-3 and TRBJ2-3): GAGVSQTPSNKVTEKGKYVELRCDPISGHTALYWYRQSLGQGPEFLIYFQGTGAADDSGLPNDRFFAVRPEGSVSTLKIQRTERGDSAVYLCASSLTGRTDTQYFGPGTRLTVL.

This clone occurred a few times. The chain links TRBV5-6 to TRBJ1-5; D might be TRBD1 (5 bases). The germline V gene has CDR1 SGHDT and CDR2 YYEEEE. There are 14 residues in the CDR3. With 0 bases removed from V and 9 bases from J, the gap between germline ends came to 13 bases. The CDR3 region is CASSLEGGARPQHF. The CDR3 DNA reads TGTGCCAGCAGCTTGGAAGGTGGGGCGCGGCCCCAGCATTTT.

The rearrangement joins TRBV11-3 to TRBJ2-1, with TRBD2 as a possible D gene (6 bases). Per germline, CDR1 SGHNT and CDR2 YENEEA. Trimming removed 5 bases at V and 4 bases at J, with 18 bases between. The length of the CDR3 is 16 residues. The CDR3, as DNA: TGTGCCAGCAGCCAACTGACCGGGAGAGCTTACAATGAGCAGTTCTTC. Translated: CASSQLTGRAYNEQFF. The whole variable domain, filled in from reference TRBV11-3 and TRBJ2-1, reads EAGVVQSPRYKIIEKKQPVAFWCNPISGHNTLYWYLQNLGQGPELLIRYENEEAVDDSQLPKDRFSAERLKGVDSTLKIQPAELGDSAVYLCASSQLTGRAYNEQFFGPGTRLTVL.

The V call is TRBV7-9, the J call TRBJ1-2; D may be TRBD1 (6 bases). The V gene lost 5 bases and the J gene lost 8 bases, with 15 bases spanning the gap. The germline V gene encodes CDR1 SEHNR and CDR2 FQNEAQ (reference sequence). The CDR3 totals 13 residues. CDR3 coding DNA: TGTGCCAGCAGCGCACCAGGGGTCAGGGGCTACACCTTC. Protein product: CASSAPGVRGYTF.

V and J are TRBV30 and TRBJ2-5; weak D call: TRBD1 (6 bases). This CDR3 is 12 amino acids long. V lost 7 bases and J lost 1, with 10 bases in between. In germline, CDR1 is GTSNPN, CDR2 SVGIG (reference sequence). The CDR3 sequence: CASGQTQETQYF. The CDR3 region has the DNA TGTGCCTCAGGACAGACCCAAGAGACCCAGTACTTC.

The chain joins TRBV11-2 to TRBJ2-5; 12 bases match TRBD2. This CDR3 is built from 16 residues. Losses at the gene ends were 4 bases for V and 0 bases for J; bases not matched to a gene: 3. Per germline, CDR1 SGHAT and CDR2 FQNNGV. CDR3 residues: CASSSGTSGHQETQYF. CDR3 sequence (DNA): TGTGCCAGCAGCTCGGGGACTAGCGGGCACCAAGAGACCCAGTACTTC.

This clone showed up just a few times. This sequence joins TRBV5-6 and TRBJ1-5; a possible D gene is TRBD1 (5 bases). Trimming took 0 bases from V and 1 from J, leaving 5 bases between them. Germline CDR1 SGHDT, CDR2 YYEEEE. The CDR3 has 14 residues. The CDR3 sequence is CASSLAGSNQPQHF. In DNA, the CDR3 is TGTGCCAGCAGCTTGGCAGGGAGCAATCAGCCCCAGCATTTT. The full variable domain, its missing parts supplied by reference TRBV5-6 and TRBJ1-5, is DAGVTQSPTHLIKTRGQQVTLRCSPKSGHDTVSWYQQALGQGPQFIFQYYEEEERQRGNFPDRFSGHQFPNYSSELNVNALLLGDSALYLCASSLAGSNQPQHFGDGTRLSIL.

This clone has just a few counts. V is TRBV15 and J is TRBJ2-3; 7 nucleotides match TRBD2. Germline loops: CDR1 LNHNV, CDR2 YYDKDF (reference sequence). CDR3 length: 15 residues. The trim removed 1 base at V and 3 bases at J, leaving 4 bases unmatched. The CDR3, as DNA: TGTGCCACCAGCAGAGCGCGCGGGGGTACAGATACGCAGTATTTT. Protein: CATSRARGGTDTQYF.

A few counts support this clone. V is TRBV9 and J is TRBJ2-7; 8 nucleotides match TRBD2. The CDR3 length is 18 residues. Per germline, CDR1 SGDLS and CDR2 YYNGEE. J was trimmed by 4 bases and V by 0 bases; bases with no gene match: 15. The CDR3: CASSVGKRGLAPTYEQYV. The CDR3 DNA is TGTGCCAGCAGCGTAGGAAAACGTGGACTAGCCCCCACTTACGAGCAGTACGTC.

The rearrangement joins TRBV6-5 to TRBJ2-5; no definite D call. The V gene's germline CDR1 is MNHEY and CDR2 SVGAGI. The CDR3 extends over 14 amino acids. V lost 0 bases to trimming and J lost 7 bases, with 12 bases between them. The CDR3 region has the DNA TGTGCCAGCAGTTACTCTAACCCCTCGGGGACCCAGTACTTC. As protein: CASSYSNPSGTQYF.